These T cell receptor beta chains were read from a single sample in a study of blood T cell repertoires in COVID-19. TCRdb's copy holds only in-frame clones and misses some; the assay was immunoSEQ multiplex PCR. Counted here are over 200,000 clones, 88% occurring once; the ten biggest clones make up around 2.9%. The sequencing sample was made of peripheral blood. These receptors came from an older woman with acute or convalescent COVID-19. Each CDR3 is given with its conserved first and last residue.

J gene	V gene	CDR3 length	CDR3 protein
TRBJ1-2	TRBV28	12	CASSLLPRGYTF
TRBJ2-7	TRBV2	13	CASSGQGIGEQYF
TRBJ2-3	TRBV10-2	14	CASRESHGTDTQYF
TRBJ1-4	TRBV5-1	14	CASSLEAGDEKLFF
TRBJ1-3	TRBV30	18	CAWSSFRGSSGSGNTIYF
TRBJ2-1	TRBV6-6	13	CASSGPSGQEQFF
TRBJ1-2	TRBV5-4	16	CASRPGTGGWNYGYTF
TRBJ1-6	TRBV3-1/TRBV3-2	15	CASSPRDRDNSPLHF
TRBJ2-7	TRBV25-1	16	CASSGFIGGGLYEQYF
TRBJ1-2	TRBV19	15	CASSIRTVANYGYTF
TRBJ2-2	TRBV5-1	15	CASKIAGRDTGELFF
TRBJ2-3	TRBV10-1	13	CASRRQGSDTQYF
TRBJ1-5	TRBV4-1	14	CASSQEGQGAPQHF
TRBJ1-6	TRBV6-5	14	CASSGRGYNSPLHF
TRBJ2-1	TRBV24-1	19	CATSDFPGTSGTSFNEQFF
TRBJ2-1	TRBV11-3	12	CASSGAGNEQFF
TRBJ2-7	TRBV2	15	CASDLEGGPNYEQYF
TRBJ1-1	TRBV6-5	15	CASSYSNRWNTEAFF
TRBJ2-2	TRBV6-4	16	CASSDGQGSNTGELFF
TRBJ2-1	TRBV28	14	CALQGTGGSNEQFF
TRBJ1-1	TRBV10-3	16	CAISELLVRGNAEAFF
TRBJ2-1	TRBV28	15	CASSLTSLTYNEQFF
TRBJ2-4	TRBV19	15	CASSQVGAYNYIQYF
TRBJ2-7	TRBV21-1	17	CASRALYRDRGHYEQYF
TRBJ2-4	TRBV6-5	15	CASSPKGTGGYIQYF
TRBJ2-4	TRBV5-8	16	CASSLGSGIGQNIQYF
TRBJ2-2	TRBV6-5	15	CASSRTRVNTGELFF
TRBJ2-3	TRBV2	15	CASSLDRGPGDTQYF
TRBJ2-3	TRBV24-1	17	CATSDLAPGLAADTQYF
TRBJ1-6	TRBV28	15	CASQGRGSYNSPLHF
TRBJ2-3	TRBV2	14	CASKEGVATDTQYF
TRBJ2-1	TRBV3-1/TRBV3-2	16	CASSQDFTSGAGEQFF
TRBJ2-7	TRBV19	14	CASSIARGNYEQYF